This T cell receptor beta chain was obtained from a study of blood T cell repertoires in COVID-19. Study-level background: Acute-phase and convalescent COVID-19 samples originated in the United States, Italy and Spain. The cDNA or gDNA used as material had been derived from T cells, B-cell-depleted T cells, or PBMCs.

Original methodology: Amplified reference gene primers provided the basis for estimating nucleated cell counts. The assay was immunoSEQ multiplex PCR, and TCRdb's table has in-frame clones only and misses some. The V and J calls and clone size come from that table; D and trimming were worked out from the DNA. This table holds roughly 190,000 clones, 80% found once. V was clipped by 2 bases and J by 3 bases; unmatched bases: 7. The germline CDR1 and CDR2 sequences are LGHNA and YSLEER. The CDR3 loop spans 15 amino acids. The TCR comes from a man in his 60s with acute or convalescent COVID-19. The genes are TRBV4-3 and TRBJ2-7, with 7 nucleotides matching TRBD1. The specimen sequenced was peripheral blood. For the CDR3, the DNA is TGCGCCAGCAGCCAATTACCGGGACAGCTCTACGAGCAGTACTTC. This codes for CASSQLPGQLYEQYF.